Below are 5 T cell receptor beta chains sequenced from a single sample in a study of T cells in Graves' hyperthyroidism and ophthalmopathy. The TCR beta CDR3 regions underwent amplification using RNA transcripts as the source. TCR CDR3 regions were first amplified by RT-PCR with HTBI primers. TCRdb redid the calling of the multiplex PCR reads with MiXCR, one entry per CDR3 protein. The data contain over 700,000 distinct CDR3 sequences, under 45% of them singletons. The sample consisted of blood. Source of these receptors: a woman aged 40 to 49 with Graves' hyperthyroidism.

This clonotype appeared many times. The V and J genes are TRBV15 and TRBJ1-1; D not certain. The CDR3 sequence is 15 residues long. CDR1 is LNHNV, CDR2 YYDKDF, per germline (reference sequence). The V end lost 0 bases, the J end lost 0 bases, and 8 bases lay between the germline ends. In DNA form, the CDR3 reads TGTGCCACCAGCAGAGACAGGATCCTGAACACTGAAGCTTTCTTT. It codes for CATSRDRILNTEAFF.

This clonotype turned up a few times. This chain uses TRBV6-2 or TRBV6-3 with TRBJ2-7; TRBD1 matches at 7 bases. The CDR3 runs to 15 residues. V shed 2 bases, J shed 2 bases, and the junction held 6 bases outside the gene matches. Germline V gene data show CDR1 as MNHEY and CDR2 as SVGEGT. This CDR3 is CASSYGDSVAYEQYF. Written as DNA, the CDR3 is TGTGCCAGCAGTTACGGGGACAGTGTCGCCTACGAGCAGTACTTC.

This clonotype was counted many times. The gene calls are TRBV20-1 and TRBJ1-1; no reliable D call. V dropped 5 bases and J dropped 2 bases, with 9 bases sitting between them. CDR3 size: 12 residues. Germline CDR1 DFQATT, CDR2 SNEGSKA (reference sequence). The CDR3 nucleotides are TGCAGTGCTGAGACGGTTAACACTGAAGCTTTCTTT. The encoded protein is CSAETVNTEAFF.

This rearrangement joins TRBV4-1 to TRBJ2-7; 8 bases are shared with TRBD2. This CDR3 is 14 amino acids long. Germline values: CDR1 MGHRA, CDR2 YSYEKL. After removal of 3 bases from V and 1 base from J, the junction contained 2 bases not matched to a gene. The CDR3 spells CASSQTSASYEQYF. In nucleotides, the CDR3 is TGCGCCAGCAGCCAGACTAGCGCTTCCTACGAGCAGTACTTC.

There are many counts of this clonotype. CDR3 nucleotides: TGTGCCAGCAAGAGGACAGGGAATACCCAGTACTTC. Encoded protein: CASKRTGNTQYF. The chain employs TRBV2 and TRBJ2-5; 8 bases fit TRBD1. Germline CDR1 SNHLY, CDR2 FYNNEI. CDR3 length equals 12 residues. J lost 8 bases, V lost 7 bases, and 6 bases had no gene match.